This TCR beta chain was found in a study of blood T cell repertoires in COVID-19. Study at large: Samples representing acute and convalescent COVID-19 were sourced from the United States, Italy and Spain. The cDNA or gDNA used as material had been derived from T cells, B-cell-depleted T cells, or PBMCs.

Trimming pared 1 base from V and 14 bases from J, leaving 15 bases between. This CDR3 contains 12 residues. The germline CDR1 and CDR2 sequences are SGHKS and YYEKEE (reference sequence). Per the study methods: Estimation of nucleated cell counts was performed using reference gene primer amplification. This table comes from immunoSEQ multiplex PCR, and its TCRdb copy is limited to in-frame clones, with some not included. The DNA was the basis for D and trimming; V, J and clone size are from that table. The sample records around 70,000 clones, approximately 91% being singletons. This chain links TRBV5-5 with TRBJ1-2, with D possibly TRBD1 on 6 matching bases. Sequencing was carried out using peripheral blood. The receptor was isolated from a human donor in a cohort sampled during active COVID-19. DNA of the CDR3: TGTGCCAGCAGCTTGAACCAGGACAGACCGACCTTC. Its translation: CASSLNQDRPTF. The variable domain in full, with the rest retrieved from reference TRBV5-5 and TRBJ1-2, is DAGVTQSPTHLIKTRGQQVTLRCSPISGHKSVSWYQQVLGQGPQFIFQYYEKEERGRGNFPDRFSARQFPNYSSELNVNALLLGDSALYLCASSLNQDRPTFGSGTRLTVV.